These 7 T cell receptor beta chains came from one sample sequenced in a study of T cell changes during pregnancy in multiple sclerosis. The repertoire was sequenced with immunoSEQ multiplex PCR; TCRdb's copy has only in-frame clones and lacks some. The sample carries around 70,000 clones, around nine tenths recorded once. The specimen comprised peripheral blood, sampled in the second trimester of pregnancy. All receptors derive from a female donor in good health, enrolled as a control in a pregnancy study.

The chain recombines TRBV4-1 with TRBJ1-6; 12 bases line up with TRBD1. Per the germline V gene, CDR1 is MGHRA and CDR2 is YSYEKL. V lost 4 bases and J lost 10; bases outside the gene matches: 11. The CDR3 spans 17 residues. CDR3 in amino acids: CASSPTPAGTGGSPLHF. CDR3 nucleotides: TGCGCCAGCAGCCCCACCCCCGCCGGGACAGGGGGCTCACCCCTCCACTTT.

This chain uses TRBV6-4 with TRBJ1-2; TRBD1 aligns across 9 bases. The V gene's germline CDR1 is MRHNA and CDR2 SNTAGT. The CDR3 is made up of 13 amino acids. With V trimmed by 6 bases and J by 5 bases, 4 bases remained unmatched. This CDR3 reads CASRQGAGYGYTF. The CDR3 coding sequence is TGTGCCAGCAGACAGGGGGCAGGATATGGCTACACCTTC.

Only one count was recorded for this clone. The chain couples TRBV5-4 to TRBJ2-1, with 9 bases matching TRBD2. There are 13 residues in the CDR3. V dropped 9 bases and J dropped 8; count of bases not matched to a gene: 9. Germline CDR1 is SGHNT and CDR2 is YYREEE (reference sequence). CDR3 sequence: CATGWLAGHEQFF. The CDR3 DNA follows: TGTGCCACCGGGTGGCTAGCGGGGCATGAGCAGTTCTTC.

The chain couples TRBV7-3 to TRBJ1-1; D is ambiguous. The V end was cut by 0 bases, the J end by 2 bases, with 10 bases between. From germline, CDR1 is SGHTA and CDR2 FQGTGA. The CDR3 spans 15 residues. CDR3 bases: TGTGCCAGCAGCTTAACGAACAGTGCCAACACTGAAGCTTTCTTT. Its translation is CASSLTNSANTEAFF. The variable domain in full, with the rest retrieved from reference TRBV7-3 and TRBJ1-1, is GAGVSQTPSNKVTEKGKYVELRCDPISGHTALYWYRQSLGQGPEFLIYFQGTGAADDSGLPNDRFFAVRPEGSVSTLKIQRTERGDSAVYLCASSLTNSANTEAFFGQGTRLTVV.

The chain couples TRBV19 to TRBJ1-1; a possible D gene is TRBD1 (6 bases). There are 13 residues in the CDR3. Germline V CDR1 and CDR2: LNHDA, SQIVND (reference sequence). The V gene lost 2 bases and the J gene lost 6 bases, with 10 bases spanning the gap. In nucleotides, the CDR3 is TGTGCCAGTAGTATAAACAGGGAATCTGAAGCTTTCTTT. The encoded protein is CASSINRESEAFF.

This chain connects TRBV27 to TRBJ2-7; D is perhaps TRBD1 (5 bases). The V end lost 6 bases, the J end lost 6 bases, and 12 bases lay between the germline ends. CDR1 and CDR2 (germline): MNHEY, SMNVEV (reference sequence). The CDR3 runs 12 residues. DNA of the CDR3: TGTGCCAGCAGCCGAACAGGATCCGAGCAGTACTTC. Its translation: CASSRTGSEQYF.

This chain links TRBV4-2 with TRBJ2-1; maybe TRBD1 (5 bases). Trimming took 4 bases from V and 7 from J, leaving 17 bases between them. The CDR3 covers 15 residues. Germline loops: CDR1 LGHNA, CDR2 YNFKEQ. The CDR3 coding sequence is TGTGCCAGCAGCCTCCCTGGGGCCTCCGGGAATGAGCAGTTCTTC. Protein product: CASSLPGASGNEQFF.